These 27 T cell receptor beta chains came from one sample sequenced in a study of sequential checkpoint blockade in melanoma. The data were produced by immunoSEQ multiplex PCR, yet TCRdb's version contains in-frame clones alone and is incomplete. Of around 16,000 clones in the sample, around 94% were seen once. Treatment reported: randomized to nivolumab then ipilimumab (arm A) or the reverse (arm B). The source material was CD8+ T cells sorted from blood (inferred from file names), sampled from a patient given nivolumab and ipilimumab in sequence. These receptors were collected from a human donor with melanoma.

The rearrangement links TRBV10-3 to TRBJ1-6; no clear D. CDR3 length: 16 residues. Between the trimmed V and J ends, which lost 0 bases and 6 bases, there was a span of 12 bases. The germline gives CDR1 ENHRY, CDR2 SYGVKD. The CDR3 is CAISESATFPNSPLHF. DNA for the CDR3: TGTGCCATCAGTGAGTCCGCGACATTTCCTAATTCACCCCTCCACTTT.

CDR3 coding DNA: TGCAGCGTTGTGGATGAGGGTCGGGATTTCAACACTGAAGCTTTCTTT. Its protein product is CSVVDEGRDFNTEAFF. The chain links TRBV29-1 to TRBJ1-1, with unresolved D. CDR1 SQVTM and CDR2 ANQGSEA come from the germline V gene. CDR3 length equals 16 residues. V was clipped by 4 bases and J by 2 bases, with 20 bases between them.

The chain joins TRBV5-8 to TRBJ1-4, with 11 bases fitting TRBD1. Germline V gene data show CDR1 as SGHTS and CDR2 as YDEGEE. With V trimmed by 4 bases and J by 5 bases, 7 bases remained unmatched. The CDR3 has 16 amino acids. CDR3 amino acids: CASSAGQGAVNEKLFF. CDR3 sequence (DNA): TGTGCCAGCAGCGCAGGACAGGGGGCTGTAAATGAAAAACTGTTTTTT.

The chain recombines TRBV4-2 with TRBJ2-7; 10 positions match TRBD2. Germline CDR1 reads LGHNA; CDR2 reads YNFKEQ. V lost 0 bases to trimming and J lost 0 bases; unmatched junction nucleotides: 2. CDR3 size: 16 residues. Here the CDR3 reads CASSQETSGASYEQYV. In DNA form, the CDR3 reads TGTGCCAGCAGCCAAGAAACTAGCGGGGCCTCCTACGAGCAGTACGTC.

This rearrangement joins TRBV27 to TRBJ1-6; tentative D call: TRBD1 (5 bases). The ends were cut back, 5 bases at V and 11 bases at J, with 16 bases in the middle. This CDR3 is 14 amino acids long. CDR1 is MNHEY and CDR2 is SMNVEV in the germline V gene (reference sequence). In DNA form, the CDR3 reads TGTGCCAGCAGTGTCCAGGGATTTATGGCACCCCTCCACTTT. This encodes CASSVQGFMAPLHF.

The J gene is TRBJ2-7, the V gene TRBV28; D is perhaps TRBD1 (5 bases). The germline V and J ends were trimmed by 4 bases and 2 bases, with 9 bases remaining between them. CDR1 is MDHEN and CDR2 is SYDVKM in the germline V gene. The CDR3 loop spans 13 amino acids. The CDR3 reads CASSSLRAYEQYV. The CDR3 DNA reads as TGTGCCAGCAGTTCCCTCAGGGCCTACGAGCAGTACGTC.

The chain has TRBV7-2 and TRBJ1-2; TRBD1 aligns across 9 bases. The CDR3 is 12 residues long. V was clipped by 10 bases and J by 5 bases; unmatched bases: 5. CDR1 and CDR2 (germline): SGHTA, FQGNSA. The CDR3: CAKGTGLYGYTF. The DNA for the CDR3 is TGTGCCAAAGGGACAGGGCTATATGGCTACACCTTC.

The chain has TRBV28 and TRBJ1-5, with a tentative D call TRBD1 (5 bases). Germline V lookup: CDR1 MDHEN, CDR2 SYDVKM. The V end lost 5 bases, the J end lost 5 bases, and 16 bases lay between the germline ends. There are 15 residues in the CDR3. CDR3 sequence (DNA): TGTGCCAGCAGTCAATCAGGGTTTGGGGATCAGCCCCAGCATTTT. Translated, it gives CASSQSGFGDQPQHF.

The chain links TRBV5-4 to TRBJ1-2; 9 bases line up with TRBD1. The CDR3 has 17 amino acids. The V gene end was trimmed by 0 bases and the J gene end by 4 bases; junction bases not matched to a gene: 10. From germline, CDR1 is SGHNT and CDR2 YYREEE (reference sequence). CDR3 protein: CASSLGDREFPLYGYTF. The CDR3 bases are TGTGCCAGCAGCTTGGGGGACAGGGAATTCCCCCTCTATGGCTACACCTTC.

The V gene is TRBV13, the J gene TRBJ1-1, with D perhaps TRBD1 (5 bases). V was pared by 10 bases and J by 0 bases, with 12 bases between. CDR3 length equals 13 residues. Looked up from germline, CDR1 is PRHDT and CDR2 is FYEKMQ (reference sequence). The CDR3 loop is CATQQTVNTEAFF. The CDR3 nucleotides read TGTGCCACCCAACAGACAGTGAACACTGAAGCTTTCTTT.

This clone was seen only once. The rearrangement links TRBV28 to TRBJ2-7, with D unresolved. Trimming left V 3 bases short and J 2 bases short, with 8 bases between. The V gene's germline CDR1 is MDHEN and CDR2 SYDVKM. The CDR3 length is 13 residues. The CDR3 loop is CASSLGRPYEQYF. For the CDR3, the DNA is TGTGCCAGCAGTTTGGGCAGGCCCTACGAGCAGTACTTC.

The chain recombines TRBV5-1 with TRBJ1-6, with D unresolved. This CDR3 contains 15 residues. Germline CDR1 SGHRS, CDR2 YFSETQ. Trimming stripped 4 bases from V and 4 bases from J, with 12 bases between. CDR3 coding DNA: TGCGCCAGCAGCCTTGGGAGTGAATATAATTCACCCCTCCACTTT. This codes for CASSLGSEYNSPLHF.

The V and J genes are TRBV2 and TRBJ2-7, with TRBD2 identical over 8 bases. There are 12 residues in the CDR3. Looked up from germline, CDR1 is SNHLY and CDR2 is FYNNEI. The J segment lost 0 bases and the V segment lost 8 bases, leaving 0 bases of the junction unmatched. Here the CDR3 reads CASLAGSYEQYF. The CDR3 nucleotides read TGTGCCAGCCTAGCGGGCTCCTACGAGCAGTACTTC.

The rearrangement joins TRBV27 to TRBJ2-7; 7 nucleotides agree with TRBD1. The trim removed 6 bases at V and 2 bases at J, leaving 4 bases unmatched. Germline CDR1 MNHEY, CDR2 SMNVEV (reference sequence). CDR3 length: 13 residues. CDR3 bases: TGTGCCAGCAGCCCGGGACAGCCCTACGAGCAGTACTTC. Translation gives CASSPGQPYEQYF.

The V call is TRBV7-9, the J call TRBJ1-1, with 7 positions matching TRBD1. Germline V gene lookup returns CDR1 SEHNR and CDR2 FQNEAQ (reference sequence). Trimming at V came to 1 base and at J to 2 bases, leaving 10 bases not matched to a gene. The CDR3 has 17 residues. As DNA, the CDR3 is TGTGCCAGCAGCTTAGTGGGAAGGACAGGATTTAACACTGAAGCTTTCTTT. This encodes CASSLVGRTGFNTEAFF.

The chain is built from TRBV4-3 and TRBJ1-3, with 7 bases lining up with TRBD1. V trimming: 3 bases; J trimming: 0 bases; junction bases outside the gene matches: 5. This CDR3 has 16 residues. Germline loops: CDR1 LGHNA, CDR2 YSLEER. The CDR3: CASSQDWDSSGNTIYF. In DNA form, the CDR3 reads TGCGCCAGCAGCCAGGATTGGGACAGCTCTGGAAACACCATATATTTT.

The CDR3, as DNA: TGTGCCAGCACCTTCAGGGGGCTGGGGACTGAAGCTTTCTTT. The encoded protein is CASTFRGLGTEAFF. The chain links TRBV28 to TRBJ1-1, with 8 nucleotides matching TRBD1. Germline loops: CDR1 MDHEN, CDR2 SYDVKM. The CDR3 contains 14 residues. J was trimmed by 5 bases and V by 7 bases; bases with no gene match: 9.

The chain combines TRBV21-1 with TRBJ2-7; the table gives TRBD1 as D, unverified against the DNA. TRBV21-1 is reported as a pseudogene. CDR3 size: 15 residues. CDR3 DNA: TGTGCCAGCAGTTCGACAGGGGGATTCTCCTACGAGCAGTACTTC. Its protein is CASSSTGGFSYEQYF.

J is TRBJ1-5 and V is TRBV6-5; TRBD1 might be the D (5 bases). V lost 2 bases, J lost 9 bases, and 14 bases lay in between. The germline CDR1 and CDR2 sequences are MNHEY and SVGAGI. The CDR3 runs 14 residues. The CDR3 loop reads CASSYGRGQGPQHF. Here the CDR3 DNA reads TGTGCCAGCAGTTACGGACGTGGTCAGGGGCCCCAGCATTTT.

The chain uses TRBV28 and TRBJ1-2; TRBD1 might be the D (6 bases). Germline lookup yields CDR1 MDHEN and CDR2 SYDVKM. V shed 6 bases and J shed 0 bases, with 11 bases lying between them. This CDR3 region has 14 residues. The CDR3: CASRGTTTNYGYTF. The DNA of the CDR3 is TGTGCCAGCAGAGGGACAACAACTAACTATGGCTACACCTTC.

This clone was observed a single time. The chain combines TRBV11-1 with TRBJ2-1; D not certain. The CDR3 loop spans 15 amino acids. The germline gives CDR1 SGHAT, CDR2 FQDESV (reference sequence). Trimming cost V 1 base and J 6 bases, with 13 bases left between them. CDR3 DNA: TGTGCCAGCAGCTTAGGAGGCGGCGCCCCCAATGAGCAGTTCTTC. Translation: CASSLGGGAPNEQFF.

The chain joins TRBV7-8 to TRBJ1-2; D ambiguous. This CDR3 has 13 amino acids. V lost 6 bases and J lost 0, with 8 bases in between. CDR1 is SGHVS and CDR2 is FQNEAQ in the germline V gene. CDR3 nucleotides: TGTGCCAGCAGTACAGATCCTAACTATGGCTACACCTTC. Translating gives CASSTDPNYGYTF.

The chain joins TRBV4-2 to TRBJ1-2; no clear D gene. Germline V gene sequence: CDR1 LGHNA, CDR2 YNFKEQ. The CDR3 has 13 amino acids. Trimming left V 4 bases short and J 6 bases short, with 12 bases between. In nucleotides, the CDR3 is TGTGCCAGCAGCCCCCCCGGAGTGGATGGCTACACCTTC. Protein sequence: CASSPPGVDGYTF.

The table lists this clone with a count of one. The chain links TRBV19 to TRBJ1-1; D remains ambiguous. The CDR3 covers 12 residues. The V end lost 5 bases, the J end lost 4 bases, and 8 bases lay between the germline ends. Germline V gene sequence: CDR1 LNHDA, CDR2 SQIVND (reference sequence). CDR3 in amino acids: CASSRGSTEAFF. The CDR3 region has the DNA TGTGCCAGTAGTCGGGGTAGCACTGAAGCTTTCTTT.

In DNA, the CDR3 is TGTGCCAGTAAAACAGATCGGTACGTC. Its translation: CASKTDRYV. The chain joins TRBV19 to TRBJ2-7; D is unclear. The CDR3 covers 9 residues. Trimming removed 7 bases from V and 12 bases from J, with 10 bases in between. Germline CDR1 and CDR2: LNHDA and SQIVND (reference sequence).

Written as DNA, the CDR3 is TGTGCCAGTAGTATCACCGGGACAGGGGCAGCTTTCTTT. Residues: CASSITGTGAAFF. The V call is TRBV19, the J call TRBJ1-1, with 10 bases lining up with TRBD1. The germline gives CDR1 LNHDA, CDR2 SQIVND (reference sequence). CDR3 length: 13 residues. The J segment lost 10 bases and the V segment lost 3 bases, leaving 5 bases of the junction unmatched.

The chain links TRBV4-3 to TRBJ2-5, with D possibly matching TRBD2 (5 bases). The J call may be faulty, since TRBJ2-7 better matches the DNA end. There are 14 residues in the CDR3. Germline assignment: CDR1 LGHNA and CDR2 YSLEER. The CDR3 is CASSQGRSGHEQYF. CDR3 bases: TGCGCCAGCAGCCAAGGGAGGAGCGGCCACGAGCAGTACTTC.